The clone carrying this TCR beta chain has ten or more counts. The antigen is unknown. The CDR3 extends over 12 amino acids. Trimming shortened V by 3 bases and J by 14 bases, and 17 bases separated the two germline ends. Germline CDR1 DFQATT, CDR2 SNEGSKA (reference sequence). cDNA molecules, individually, were tagged with unique molecular identifiers. TCRdb independently ran MiXCR on the 5' RACE reads; one entry per CDR3 protein. The sample shows about 57,000 distinct CDR3 sequences, over 7.5% of them seen only once. This entry belongs to a study of early T cells in non-severe SARS-CoV-2 infection. On the study more broadly: Sequencing was performed on bulk RNA from unsorted whole blood, leaving chains unpaired.

Study outcomes and limitations: Matches to VDJdb favored anti-spike CD8 responses and missed private and CD4 specificities.

The chain joins TRBV20-1 to TRBJ2-1; D gene uncertain. This receptor was obtained from an adult who was a healthcare worker with PCR-confirmed SARS-CoV-2 infection or an uninfected control (not recorded which). The sample comprised whole blood. The CDR3 bases are TGCAGTGCTAGGTATTTTGGTACTAACGAGTTCTTC. It codes for CSARYFGTNEFF.